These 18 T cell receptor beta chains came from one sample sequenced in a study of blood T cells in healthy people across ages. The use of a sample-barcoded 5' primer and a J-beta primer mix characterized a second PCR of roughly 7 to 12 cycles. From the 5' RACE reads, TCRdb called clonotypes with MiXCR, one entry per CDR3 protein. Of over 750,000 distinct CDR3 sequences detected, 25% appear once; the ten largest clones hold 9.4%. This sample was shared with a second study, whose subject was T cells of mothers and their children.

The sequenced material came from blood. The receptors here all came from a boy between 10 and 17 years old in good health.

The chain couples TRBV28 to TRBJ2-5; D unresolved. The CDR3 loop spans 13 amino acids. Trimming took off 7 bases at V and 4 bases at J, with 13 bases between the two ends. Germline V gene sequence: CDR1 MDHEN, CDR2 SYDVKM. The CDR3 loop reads CASNPAQSETQYF. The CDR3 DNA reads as TGTGCCAGCAACCCCGCCCAATCAGAGACCCAGTACTTC.

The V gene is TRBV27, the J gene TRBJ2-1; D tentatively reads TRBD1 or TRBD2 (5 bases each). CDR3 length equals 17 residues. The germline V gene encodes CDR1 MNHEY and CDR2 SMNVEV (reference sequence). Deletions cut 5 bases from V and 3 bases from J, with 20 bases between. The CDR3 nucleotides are TGTGCCAGCAGTCCACTACTTTTGGGGGAAGGCTACAATGAGCAGTTCTTC. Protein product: CASSPLLLGEGYNEQFF.

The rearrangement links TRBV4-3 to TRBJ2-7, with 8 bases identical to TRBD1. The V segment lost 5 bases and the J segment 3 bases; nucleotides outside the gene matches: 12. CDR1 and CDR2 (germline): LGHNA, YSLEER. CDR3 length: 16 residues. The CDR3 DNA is TGCGCCAGCAGCTCGCTTCGTGGGACAGGTGACTACGAGCAGTACTTC. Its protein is CASSSLRGTGDYEQYF.

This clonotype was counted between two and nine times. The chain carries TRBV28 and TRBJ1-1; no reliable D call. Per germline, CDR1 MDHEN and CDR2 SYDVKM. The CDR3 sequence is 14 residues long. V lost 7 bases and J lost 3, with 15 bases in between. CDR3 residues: CASTLQRGDTEAFF. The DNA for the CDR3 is TGTGCCAGCACCCTCCAGCGGGGAGACACTGAAGCTTTCTTT.

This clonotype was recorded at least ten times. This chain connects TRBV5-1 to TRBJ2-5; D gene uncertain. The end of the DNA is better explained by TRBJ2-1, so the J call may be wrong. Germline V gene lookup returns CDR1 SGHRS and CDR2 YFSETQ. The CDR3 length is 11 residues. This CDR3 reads CASSLGFEQFF. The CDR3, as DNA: TGCGCCAGCAGCTTGGGTTTTGAGCAGTTCTTC.

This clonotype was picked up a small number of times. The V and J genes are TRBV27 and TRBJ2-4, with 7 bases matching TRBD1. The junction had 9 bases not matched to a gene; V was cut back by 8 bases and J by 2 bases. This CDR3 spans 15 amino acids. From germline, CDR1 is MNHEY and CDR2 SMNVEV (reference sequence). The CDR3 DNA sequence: TGTGCCAGCGGCGCTAACAGGGGTCCCAAAAACATTCAGTACTTC. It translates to CASGANRGPKNIQYF.

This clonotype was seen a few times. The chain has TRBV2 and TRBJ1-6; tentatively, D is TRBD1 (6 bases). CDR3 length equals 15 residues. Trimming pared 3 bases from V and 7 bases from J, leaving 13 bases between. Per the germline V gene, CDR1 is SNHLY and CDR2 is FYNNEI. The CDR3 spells CASSDSGHLNSPLHF. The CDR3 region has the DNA TGTGCCAGCAGTGACTCGGGACACCTGAATTCACCCCTCCACTTT.

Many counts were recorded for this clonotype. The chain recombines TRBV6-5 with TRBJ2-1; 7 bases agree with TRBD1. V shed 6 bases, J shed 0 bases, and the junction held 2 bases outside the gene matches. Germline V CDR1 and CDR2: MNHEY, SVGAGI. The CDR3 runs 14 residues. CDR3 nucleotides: TGTGCCAGCAGCCGGGACAGCTCCTACAATGAGCAGTTCTTC. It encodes CASSRDSSYNEQFF.

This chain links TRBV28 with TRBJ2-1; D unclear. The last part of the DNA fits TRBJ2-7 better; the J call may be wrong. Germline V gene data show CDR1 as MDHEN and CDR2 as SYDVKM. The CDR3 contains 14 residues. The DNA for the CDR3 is TGTGCCAGCAGTAACCTTCTTAGTGGTTACGAGCAGTACTTC. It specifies CASSNLLSGYEQYF.

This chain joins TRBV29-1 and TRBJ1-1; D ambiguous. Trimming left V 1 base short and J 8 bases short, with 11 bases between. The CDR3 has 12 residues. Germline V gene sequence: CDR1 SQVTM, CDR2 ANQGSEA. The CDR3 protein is CSVEGALLEAFF. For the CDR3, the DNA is TGCAGCGTTGAAGGGGCTCTTCTGGAAGCTTTCTTT.

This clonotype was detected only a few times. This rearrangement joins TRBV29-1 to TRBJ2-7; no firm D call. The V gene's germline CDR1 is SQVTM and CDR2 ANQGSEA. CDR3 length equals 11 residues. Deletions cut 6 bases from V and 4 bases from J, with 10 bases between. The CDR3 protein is CSVKSGYEQYF. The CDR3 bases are TGCAGCGTCAAATCCGGATACGAGCAGTACTTC.

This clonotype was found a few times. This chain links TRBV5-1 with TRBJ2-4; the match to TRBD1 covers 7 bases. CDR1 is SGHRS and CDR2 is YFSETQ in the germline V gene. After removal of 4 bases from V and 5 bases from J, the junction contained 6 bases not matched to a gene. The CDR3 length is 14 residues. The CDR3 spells CASSTSGTENIQYF. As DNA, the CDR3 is TGCGCCAGCAGCACCTCCGGGACAGAAAACATTCAGTACTTC.

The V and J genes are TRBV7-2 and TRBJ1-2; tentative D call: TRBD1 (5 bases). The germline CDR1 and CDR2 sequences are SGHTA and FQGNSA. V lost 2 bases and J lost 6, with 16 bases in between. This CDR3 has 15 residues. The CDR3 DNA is TGTGCCAGCAGCTTAACGCAAACAGGTCGGGATGGCTACACCTTC. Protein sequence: CASSLTQTGRDGYTF. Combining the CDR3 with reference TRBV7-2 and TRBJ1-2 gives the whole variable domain GAGVSQSPSNKVTEKGKDVELRCDPISGHTALYWYRQSLGQGLEFLIYFQGNSAPDKSGLPSDRFSAERTGGSVSTLTIQRTQQEDSAVYLCASSLTQTGRDGYTFGSGTRLTVV.

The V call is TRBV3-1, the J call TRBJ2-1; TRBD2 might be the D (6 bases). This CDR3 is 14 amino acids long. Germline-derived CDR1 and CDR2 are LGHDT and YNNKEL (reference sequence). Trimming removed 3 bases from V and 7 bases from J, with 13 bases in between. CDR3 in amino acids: CASSHPGLRNEQFF. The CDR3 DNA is TGTGCCAGCAGCCACCCGGGACTCCGTAATGAGCAGTTCTTC.

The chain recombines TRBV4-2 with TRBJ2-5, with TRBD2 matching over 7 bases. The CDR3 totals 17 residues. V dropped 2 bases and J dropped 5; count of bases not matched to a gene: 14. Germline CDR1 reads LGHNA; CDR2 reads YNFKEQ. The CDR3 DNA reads TGTGCCAGCAGCCAATCGGCGCATAGCGGGCCGGGGGAGACCCAGTACTTC. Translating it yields CASSQSAHSGPGETQYF.

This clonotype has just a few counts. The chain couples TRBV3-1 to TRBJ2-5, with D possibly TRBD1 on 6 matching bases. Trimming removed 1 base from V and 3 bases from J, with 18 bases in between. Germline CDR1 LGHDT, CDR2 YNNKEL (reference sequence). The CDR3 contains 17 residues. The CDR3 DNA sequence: TGTGCCAGCAGCCAAGCCGACAAAGGACAGTATGAAGAGACCCAGTACTTC. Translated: CASSQADKGQYEETQYF.

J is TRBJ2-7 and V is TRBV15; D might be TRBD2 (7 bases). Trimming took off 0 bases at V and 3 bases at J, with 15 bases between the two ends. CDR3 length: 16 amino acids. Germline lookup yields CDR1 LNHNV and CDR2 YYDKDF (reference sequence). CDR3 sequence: CATSRDPAGDYYEQYF. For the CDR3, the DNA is TGTGCCACCAGCAGAGATCCTGCAGGGGACTACTACGAGCAGTACTTC.

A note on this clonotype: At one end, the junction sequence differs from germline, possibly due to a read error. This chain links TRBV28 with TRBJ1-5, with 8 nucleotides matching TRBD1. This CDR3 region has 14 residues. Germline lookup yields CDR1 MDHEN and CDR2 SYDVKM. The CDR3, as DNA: TGTGCCGGCAGGACAGGGACGAGCAATCAGCCCCAGCATTTT. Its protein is CAGRTGTSNQPQHF.